The 2 T cell receptor beta chains below come from one sample, sequenced in a study of blood T cell repertoires in COVID-19. Using immunoSEQ multiplex PCR, the repertoire was profiled, and TCRdb retains in-frame clones only, with some absent. The sample records roughly 150,000 clones, approximately 90% being singletons. The sample comprised peripheral blood. These receptors all stem from a woman aged 55-70 years with active COVID-19.

CDR3 nucleotides: TGTGCCAGCGCCAACAGGGGGTTCACTGAAGCTTTCTTT. Amino acid sequence: CASANRGFTEAFF. The V gene is TRBV28, the J gene TRBJ1-1; 8 bases agree with TRBD1. The germline V gene encodes CDR1 MDHEN and CDR2 SYDVKM. CDR3 length equals 13 residues. Losses at the gene ends were 8 bases for V and 4 bases for J; bases not matched to a gene: 6.

The chain is built from TRBV4-3 and TRBJ2-1, with D possibly TRBD2 on 6 matching bases. The V gene lost 0 bases and the J gene lost 10 bases, with 19 bases spanning the gap. Per the germline V gene, CDR1 is LGHNA and CDR2 is YSLEER. The CDR3 totals 16 residues. The CDR3 coding sequence is TGCGCCAGCAGCCAAGATACCCCGTGGGGGGAGAACGAGCAGTTCTTC. It specifies CASSQDTPWGENEQFF.